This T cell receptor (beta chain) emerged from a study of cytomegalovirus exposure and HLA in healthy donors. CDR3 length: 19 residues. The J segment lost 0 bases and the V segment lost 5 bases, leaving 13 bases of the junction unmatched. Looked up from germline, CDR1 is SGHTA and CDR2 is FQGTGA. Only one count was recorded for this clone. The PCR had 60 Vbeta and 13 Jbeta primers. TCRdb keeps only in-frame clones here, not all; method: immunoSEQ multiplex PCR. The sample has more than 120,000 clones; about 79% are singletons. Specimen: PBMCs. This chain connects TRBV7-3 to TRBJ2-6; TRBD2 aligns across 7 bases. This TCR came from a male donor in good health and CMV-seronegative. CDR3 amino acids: CASSPSGGASFSGANVLTF. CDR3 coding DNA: TGTGCCAGCAGCCCTTCGGGGGGAGCTTCCTTCTCTGGGGCCAACGTCCTGACTTTC.